The 22 T cell receptor beta chains given below trace back to one sample, sequenced in a study of blood T cell repertoires in COVID-19. Sequencing was performed with immunoSEQ multiplex PCR; in TCRdb, only in-frame clones are kept and a portion is missing. Of about 270,000 clones in the sample, 80% to 90% were seen once. Sequenced material: PBMCs or T cells enriched from blood (not recorded which). The origin of the receptors is a woman aged 18-29 years who had recovered from COVID-19.

The gene calls are TRBV5-1 and TRBJ1-1; 7 positions agree with TRBD1. V lost 4 bases and J lost 2; bases outside the gene matches: 11. This CDR3 has 16 residues. The germline V gene has CDR1 SGHRS and CDR2 YFSETQ. The CDR3 here is CASSLAFQGGNTEAFF. The DNA for the CDR3 is TGCGCCAGCAGCCTAGCCTTCCAGGGGGGTAACACTGAAGCTTTCTTT.

The chain joins TRBV6-4 to TRBJ2-1; 8 bases are shared with TRBD1. CDR1 is MRHNA, CDR2 SNTAGT, per germline. With V trimmed by 7 bases and J by 5 bases, 7 bases remained unmatched. This CDR3 is 14 amino acids long. The CDR3 spells CASNSGQDNNEQFF. CDR3 in DNA: TGTGCCAGCAACTCGGGACAGGACAACAATGAGCAGTTCTTC.

The chain's CDR3 is CASKPFIESTEAFF. Here the CDR3 DNA reads TGTGCCAGCAAGCCATTCATCGAGAGCACTGAAGCTTTCTTT. The chain uses TRBV28 and TRBJ1-1, with unresolved D. The germline CDR1 and CDR2 sequences are MDHEN and SYDVKM. The CDR3 has 14 residues. V lost 7 bases to trimming and J lost 4 bases, with 16 bases between them. Together with reference TRBV28 and TRBJ1-1, the CDR3 gives the full variable domain: DVKVTQSSRYLVKRTGEKVFLECVQDMDHENMFWYRQDPGLGLRLIYFSYDVKMKEKGDIPEGYSVSREKKERFSLILESASTNQTSMYLCASKPFIESTEAFFGQGTRLTVV.

The chain joins TRBV11-2 to TRBJ1-5; 7 nucleotides line up with TRBD1. CDR3 length equals 14 residues. The V and J ends lost 4 bases and 3 bases, in that order; junction bases with no gene match: 3. Germline CDR1 SGHAT, CDR2 FQNNGV. The CDR3 DNA reads TGTGCCAGCAGCTCGACAGGGAACAATCAGCCCCAGCATTTT. Its translation: CASSSTGNNQPQHF.

V and J are TRBV19 and TRBJ2-7; 9 bases are shared with TRBD1. The CDR3 runs to 15 residues. Germline assignment: CDR1 LNHDA and CDR2 SQIVND (reference sequence). Losses at the gene ends were 3 bases for V and 5 bases for J; bases not matched to a gene: 8. The CDR3, as DNA: TGTGCCAGTAGTATCCGGGGACAGGGTCGCCACGAGCAGTACTTC. This translates into CASSIRGQGRHEQYF.

The rearrangement uses TRBV11-3 and TRBJ2-2; the D is unclear. This CDR3 has 13 residues. The germline V and J ends were trimmed by 0 bases and 6 bases, with 5 bases remaining between them. From germline, CDR1 is SGHNT and CDR2 YENEEA. This CDR3 is CASSLEGAGELFF. The CDR3 DNA sequence: TGTGCCAGCAGCTTAGAAGGAGCCGGGGAGCTGTTTTTT. Looking up the rest from reference TRBV11-3 and TRBJ2-2 gives the full variable domain: EAGVVQSPRYKIIEKKQPVAFWCNPISGHNTLYWYLQNLGQGPELLIRYENEEAVDDSQLPKDRFSAERLKGVDSTLKIQPAELGDSAVYLCASSLEGAGELFFGEGSRLTVL.

The genes are TRBV7-9 and TRBJ2-5; 8 bases match TRBD1. The CDR3 runs to 14 residues. CDR1 and CDR2 from the germline V gene are SEHNR and FQNEAQ (reference sequence). The V and J ends lost 2 bases and 5 bases, in that order; junction bases with no gene match: 4. CDR3 DNA sequence: TGTGCCAGCAGCTTATCGACAGGGGCCGAGACCCAGTACTTC. Protein product: CASSLSTGAETQYF.

The V call is TRBV7-9, the J call TRBJ1-6; 7 nucleotides line up with TRBD1. J was trimmed by 10 bases and V by 1 base; bases with no gene match: 7. CDR3 length equals 15 residues. CDR1 is SEHNR, CDR2 FQNEAQ, per germline (reference sequence). As DNA, the CDR3 is TGTGCCAGCAGCTTAGGAGGGGGCCCCAGGTCACCCCTCCACTTT. Translated: CASSLGGGPRSPLHF.

The rearrangement uses TRBV3-1 (or the pseudogene TRBV3-2) and TRBJ1-2; 8 bases align to TRBD1. J lost 8 bases, V lost 4 bases, and 12 bases had no gene match. Germline CDR1 is LGHDT and CDR2 is YNNKEL (reference sequence). The CDR3 sequence is 15 residues long. The chain's CDR3 is CASSLHGQGPYGYTF. CDR3 in DNA: TGTGCCAGCAGCCTCCACGGACAGGGCCCATACGGCTACACCTTC.

This rearrangement joins TRBV2 to TRBJ2-7; 10 bases match TRBD1. The trim removed 7 bases at V and 2 bases at J, leaving 8 bases unmatched. This CDR3 has 15 residues. CDR1 and CDR2 from the germline V gene are SNHLY and FYNNEI. The CDR3 here is CASTELGQGTYEQYF. CDR3 DNA sequence: TGTGCCAGCACTGAGCTGGGACAGGGGACCTACGAGCAGTACTTC.

V and J are TRBV15 and TRBJ1-5; maybe TRBD1 (6 bases). Germline V gene data show CDR1 as LNHNV and CDR2 as YYDKDF (reference sequence). The CDR3 loop spans 15 amino acids. Trimming shortened V by 3 bases and J by 6 bases, and 15 bases separated the two germline ends. DNA of the CDR3: TGTGCCACCAGCAGTGGGATACAGGGAACTCAGCCCCAGCATTTT. Encoded protein: CATSSGIQGTQPQHF.

The chain is built from TRBV5-4 and TRBJ2-4, with 9 bases lining up with TRBD1. The J segment lost 2 bases and the V segment lost 4 bases, leaving 7 bases of the junction unmatched. The CDR3 has 16 amino acids. Germline V CDR1 and CDR2: SGHNT, YYREEE (reference sequence). The CDR3 coding sequence is TGTGCCAGCAGCCCGACAGGGGGATCGACCAAAAACATTCAGTACTTC. The encoded protein is CASSPTGGSTKNIQYF. Supplemented by reference TRBV5-4 and TRBJ2-4, the full variable domain reads ETGVTQSPTHLIKTRGQQVTLRCSSQSGHNTVSWYQQALGQGPQFIFQYYREEENGRGNFPPRFSGLQFPNYSSELNVNALELDDSALYLCASSPTGGSTKNIQYFGAGTRLSVL.

This chain links TRBV5-6 with TRBJ1-6; D might be TRBD1 (5 bases). The CDR3 spans 18 residues. CDR1 and CDR2 from the germline V gene are SGHDT and YYEEEE. The V end was cut by 0 bases, the J end by 6 bases, with 19 bases between. The DNA of the CDR3 is TGTGCCAGCAGCTTGGACAGGACTTTCCCGGGGGGTAATTCACCCCTCCACTTT. Its translation: CASSLDRTFPGGNSPLHF.

V is TRBV9 and J is TRBJ1-2; D remains ambiguous. This CDR3 spans 12 amino acids. Trimming took 3 bases from V and 8 from J, leaving 11 bases between them. Germline V lookup: CDR1 SGDLS, CDR2 YYNGEE. The CDR3 nucleotides read TGTGCCAGCAGCGCTACCGCGGTAGGCTACACCTTC. Translating gives CASSATAVGYTF.

The chain is built from TRBV9 and TRBJ1-3; maybe TRBD1 (6 bases). V was cut by 2 bases and J by 0 bases, with 12 bases left in between. This CDR3 has 16 residues. Germline CDR1 SGDLS, CDR2 YYNGEE. In nucleotides, the CDR3 is TGTGCCAGCAGCGTCAGGGGTTGGGGCTCTGGAAACACCATATATTTT. Encoded protein: CASSVRGWGSGNTIYF.

CDR3 DNA sequence: TGTGCCAGTAGTCTTGACAGGGTTAATCAGCCCCAGCATTTT. Translation: CASSLDRVNQPQHF. J is TRBJ1-5 and V is TRBV19; 7 bases map to TRBD1. The CDR3 contains 14 residues. Losses at the gene ends were 5 bases for V and 4 bases for J; bases not matched to a gene: 5. Germline V gene lookup returns CDR1 LNHDA and CDR2 SQIVND (reference sequence).

About this clone: A junction end diverges from the germline sequence, so it may reflect a read error. V is TRBV7-7 and J is TRBJ1-2; no clear D. This CDR3 spans 17 amino acids. The germline CDR1 and CDR2 sequences are SSHAT and FNYEAQ (reference sequence). CDR3 loop: CASSLKATARRSYGYTF. The CDR3 coding sequence is TGTGCTAGCAGCTTAAAGGCTACAGCCCGAAGAAGCTATGGCTACACCTTC. The full variable domain, in which reference TRBV7-7 and TRBJ1-2 provide the parts outside the CDR3, is GAGVSQSPRYKVTKRGQDVTLRCDPISSHATLYWYQQALGQGPEFLTYFNYEAQPDKSGLPSDRFSAERPEGSISTLTIQRTEQRDSAMYRCASSLKATARRSYGYTFGSGTRLTVV.

This clone was counted a single time. The gene calls are TRBV7-6 and TRBJ2-2; 7 nucleotides match TRBD2. V shed 4 bases, J shed 1 base, and the junction held 6 bases outside the gene matches. Germline assignment: CDR1 SGHVS and CDR2 FNYEAQ. The CDR3 is 16 residues long. CDR3 amino acids: CASSSPSGENTGELFF. As DNA, the CDR3 is TGTGCCAGCAGCTCCCCTAGCGGAGAGAACACCGGGGAGCTGTTTTTT.

The chain combines TRBV5-1 with TRBJ1-1; perhaps TRBD1 as D (5 bases). V was cut by 0 bases and J by 6 bases, with 9 bases left in between. Per the germline V gene, CDR1 is SGHRS and CDR2 is YFSETQ. The length of the CDR3 is 13 residues. The CDR3 region is CASSLGGRAEAFF. The CDR3 nucleotides read TGCGCCAGCAGCTTGGGGGGCAGGGCTGAAGCTTTCTTT.

There are a few counts of this clone. This chain uses TRBV13 with TRBJ1-1; the D is unclear. The germline V gene encodes CDR1 PRHDT and CDR2 FYEKMQ (reference sequence). CDR3 length: 12 residues. Deletions cut 5 bases from V and 0 bases from J, with 4 bases between. This CDR3 reads CASSNMNTEAFF. Written as DNA, the CDR3 is TGTGCCAGCAGCAACATGAACACTGAAGCTTTCTTT.

This clone came up once. The chain combines TRBV6-2 or TRBV6-3 with TRBJ2-5, with 11 bases identical to TRBD2. Trimming took 5 bases from V and 5 from J; bases not matched to a gene: 7. The CDR3 runs 15 residues. Per the germline V gene, CDR1 is MNHEY and CDR2 is SVGEGT. The CDR3 protein is CASSPSSGGFETQYF. CDR3 DNA sequence: TGTGCCAGCAGTCCCTCTAGCGGGGGGTTCGAGACCCAGTACTTC.

This chain joins TRBV20-1 and TRBJ2-1; D is unclear. CDR1 is DFQATT and CDR2 is SNEGSKA in the germline V gene (reference sequence). The CDR3 has 11 amino acids. Trimming shortened V by 6 bases and J by 9 bases, and 12 bases separated the two germline ends. The CDR3 bases are TGCAGTGCCCGGCGCGCAGGTGAGCAGTTCTTC. Translating it yields CSARRAGEQFF.